These 12 T cell receptor beta chains were sequenced from one sample in a study of blood T cells in healthy people across ages. A second PCR of 7 to 11 cycles used a sample-barcoded 5' primer and a J-beta primer mix. MiXCR was run by TCRdb on the 5' RACE reads, yielding one entry per CDR3 protein. The repertoire holds nearly 1 million distinct CDR3 sequences, just over 50% seen once, with 20% to 25% in the top ten. Sequencing input: blood. All receptors come from a woman in her fifties or sixties in good health.

The chain uses TRBV2 and TRBJ2-1; the D is unclear. Germline V gives CDR1 SNHLY, CDR2 FYNNEI. The CDR3 runs 15 residues. V lost 3 bases and J lost 5, with 14 bases in between. The CDR3 reads CASSDRSAGNNEQFF. The DNA of the CDR3 is TGTGCCAGCAGTGATAGGTCGGCAGGAAACAATGAGCAGTTCTTC.

This clonotype was seen a handful of times. The V gene is TRBV7-2, the J gene TRBJ2-5; perhaps TRBD2 as D (5 bases). The CDR3 is 14 amino acids. CDR1 SGHTA and CDR2 FQGNSA come from the germline V gene. Trimming pared 5 bases from V and 4 bases from J, leaving 14 bases between. DNA for the CDR3: TGTGCCAGCAGCCAAACTAGTGGTTTAGAGACCCAGTACTTC. Translation gives CASSQTSGLETQYF.

In this sample, this clonotype turned up many times. The chain recombines TRBV12-3 or TRBV12-4 with TRBJ2-5; 8 bases map to TRBD2. V trimming: 4 bases; J trimming: 2 bases; junction bases outside the gene matches: 6. This CDR3 has 15 amino acids. The CDR3 is CASSWSSGPQETQYF. CDR3 DNA: TGTGCCAGCAGTTGGTCTAGCGGGCCACAAGAGACCCAGTACTTC.

The chain carries TRBV29-1 and TRBJ2-7, with 8 positions matching TRBD1. V was clipped by 7 bases and J by 1 base; unmatched bases: 6. The CDR3 totals 13 residues. Germline values: CDR1 SQVTM, CDR2 ANQGSEA. CDR3 sequence (DNA): TGCAGCGGACAGGGGCGCTCTTCCTACGAGCAGTACTTC. Protein sequence: CSGQGRSSYEQYF.

The rearrangement uses TRBV20-1 and TRBJ2-7; D remains unclear. CDR1 and CDR2 (germline): DFQATT, SNEGSKA (reference sequence). Deletions cut 5 bases from V and 2 bases from J, with 13 bases between. The CDR3 has 13 amino acids. The CDR3 loop is CSAGTSAAYEQYF. DNA for the CDR3: TGCAGTGCTGGAACATCGGCGGCCTACGAGCAGTACTTC.

This chain connects TRBV6-1 to TRBJ2-1; 7 positions agree with TRBD2. The ends lost 7 bases at V and 9 bases at J; junction bases unmatched: 6. The CDR3 is 12 amino acids. CDR1 and CDR2 (germline): MNHNS, SASEGT. Here the CDR3 reads CASNSREGEQFF. CDR3 DNA: TGTGCCAGCAACTCCAGGGAGGGTGAGCAGTTCTTC.

This CDR3 is CASSLSLANAQETQYF. The CDR3 DNA sequence: TGTGCCAGCAGCTTAAGCCTAGCTAATGCCCAAGAGACCCAGTACTTC. The gene calls are TRBV7-9 and TRBJ2-5, with D maybe TRBD2 (5 bases). This CDR3 region has 16 residues. Germline CDR1 SEHNR, CDR2 FQNEAQ (reference sequence). V lost 2 bases, J lost 1 base, and 14 bases lay in between.

The rearrangement uses TRBV7-6 and TRBJ1-5, with D possibly matching TRBD1 (6 bases). Per the germline V gene, CDR1 is SGHVS and CDR2 is FNYEAQ. Trimming pared 0 bases from V and 5 bases from J, leaving 11 bases between. The CDR3 sequence is 15 residues long. The CDR3: CASSLAPGADQPQHF. The CDR3 DNA sequence: TGTGCCAGCAGCTTAGCGCCGGGGGCAGATCAGCCCCAGCATTTT.

This clonotype showed up just a few times. The chain recombines TRBV25-1 with TRBJ1-2, with no clear D. This CDR3 contains 14 residues. The germline CDR1 and CDR2 sequences are MGHDK and SYGVNS. The V end was cut by 8 bases, the J end by 8 bases, with 21 bases between. CDR3 sequence reads: CASAPAKGVGGYTF. The CDR3 DNA reads as TGTGCCAGCGCCCCCGCAAAGGGCGTAGGAGGCTACACCTTC.

On this clonotype: A single base separates this from a much larger clone, so it may be a read error. The chain employs TRBV11-2 and TRBJ2-5; D call uncertain. The CDR3 is made up of 14 amino acids. Germline V gene data show CDR1 as SGHAT and CDR2 as FQNNGV. V lost 6 bases and J 2 bases, leaving 13 bases between the germline ends. For the CDR3, the DNA is TGTGCCAGCAGTATAGGGTCGGCACAAGAGACCCAGTACTTC. Protein product: CASSIGSAQETQYF. Complete variable domain (other parts from reference TRBV11-2 and TRBJ2-5): EAGVAQSPRYKIIEKRQSVAFWCNPISGHATLYWYQQILGQGPKLLIQFQNNGVVDDSQLPKDRFSAERLKGVDSTLKIQPAKLEDSAVYLCASSIGSAQETQYFGPGTRLLVL.

This clonotype showed up just a few times. The gene calls are TRBV6-5 and TRBJ2-1, with TRBD2 identical over 12 bases. V lost 3 bases to trimming and J lost 7 bases; unmatched junction nucleotides: 4. The length of the CDR3 is 15 residues. Germline V gene data show CDR1 as MNHEY and CDR2 as SVGAGI. This chain's CDR3 is CASSYGTSGPNEQFF. The CDR3 DNA reads TGTGCCAGCAGTTATGGGACTAGCGGGCCTAATGAGCAGTTCTTC.

This clonotype was seen more than once but under ten times. The rearrangement uses TRBV6-2 or TRBV6-3 and TRBJ2-4; D remains unclear. Germline-derived CDR1 and CDR2 are MNHEY and SVGEGT. There are 11 residues in the CDR3. V gave up 2 bases and J gave up 8 bases, with 4 bases separating them. CDR3 residues: CASSYADIQYF. The CDR3 DNA sequence: TGTGCCAGCAGTTACGCCGACATTCAGTACTTC.